The 19 T cell receptor beta chains below all came from one sample that was sequenced in a study of T cell changes during pregnancy in multiple sclerosis. Method: immunoSEQ multiplex PCR; TCRdb's copy keeps in-frame clones and lacks some. The data contain tens of thousands of clones, 80% to 95% of them singletons. The specimen was peripheral blood, collected before pregnancy. All receptors come from a female donor with multiple sclerosis, enrolled in a pregnancy study.

The chain has TRBV27 and TRBJ1-2; 7 bases agree with TRBD1. The germline V gene encodes CDR1 MNHEY and CDR2 SMNVEV (reference sequence). This CDR3 is built from 15 residues. J gave up 8 bases and V 2 bases, and 11 bases lay outside the gene matches. The CDR3 DNA reads TGTGCCAGCAGTTTAAATTGGCGGACAGGATCCGGCTACACCTTC. Encoded protein: CASSLNWRTGSGYTF.

The chain recombines TRBV9 with TRBJ2-7; 7 nucleotides match TRBD2. The V segment lost 0 bases and the J segment 4 bases; nucleotides outside the gene matches: 4. CDR3 length: 14 residues. Germline V lookup: CDR1 SGDLS, CDR2 YYNGEE. In DNA form, the CDR3 reads TGTGCCAGCAGCGTAGGAGGTAGCGGGTACGAGCAGTACTTC. It translates to CASSVGGSGYEQYF.

The chain couples TRBV7-8 to TRBJ2-3; maybe TRBD2 (7 bases). V dropped 5 bases and J dropped 1 base, with 13 bases sitting between them. CDR3 length: 15 residues. In germline, CDR1 is SGHVS, CDR2 FQNEAQ. The CDR3 sequence: CASSLEGGGTDTQYF. CDR3 nucleotides: TGTGCCAGCAGCCTCGAAGGGGGGGGCACAGATACGCAGTATTTT.

The chain carries TRBV21-1 and TRBJ2-7; the D segment call TRBD1 is taken from the table without a DNA check. TRBV21-1 is deemed a pseudogene. This CDR3 is built from 11 residues. The CDR3, as DNA: TGTGCCAGTAGCTTCAGGGCGGAGCGGTACTTC. Protein product: CASSFRAERYF.

The genes are TRBV4-1 and TRBJ2-5; a possible D gene is TRBD2 (5 bases). There are 16 residues in the CDR3. Trimming cost V 0 bases and J 2 bases, with 13 bases left between them. From germline, CDR1 is MGHRA and CDR2 YSYEKL. CDR3 amino acids: CASSQEGSGLQETQYF. As DNA, the CDR3 is TGCGCCAGCAGCCAAGAAGGGAGTGGGTTGCAAGAGACCCAGTACTTC.

In its sample, this clone was seen once. V is TRBV10-2 and J is TRBJ1-1, with D possibly matching TRBD1 (6 bases). CDR3 length: 14 residues. Germline CDR1 is WSHSY and CDR2 is SAAADI. V lost 4 bases and J 3 bases, leaving 12 bases between the germline ends. As DNA, the CDR3 is TGCGCCAGCAGTGCCACAGGGCTGGACACTGAAGCTTTCTTT. It encodes CASSATGLDTEAFF.

The V call is TRBV18, the J call TRBJ2-2, with D perhaps TRBD1 (6 bases). V lost 3 bases, J lost 6 bases, and 14 bases lay in between. CDR3 length equals 15 residues. CDR1 is KGHSH and CDR2 is LQKENI in the germline V gene. CDR3 sequence reads: CASSPQTGFAGELFF. CDR3 sequence (DNA): TGTGCCAGCTCACCTCAGACAGGTTTCGCCGGGGAGCTGTTTTTT.

The genes are TRBV6-1 and TRBJ2-1, with TRBD2 identical over 12 bases. From germline, CDR1 is MNHNS and CDR2 SASEGT. With 1 base clipped from V and 5 bases from J, the junction kept 9 bases outside the gene matches. CDR3 size: 18 residues. The DNA of the CDR3 is TGTGCCAGCAGTGAAGTGAGGGGACTAGCGGGTTTAAACAATGAGCAGTTCTTC. This translates into CASSEVRGLAGLNNEQFF.

The V call is TRBV18, the J call TRBJ1-1; D is possibly TRBD1 (5 bases). V gave up 5 bases and J gave up 1 base, with 8 bases separating them. The CDR3 runs to 13 residues. Germline assignment: CDR1 KGHSH and CDR2 LQKENI. The CDR3 region has the DNA TGTGCCAGCTCATCCGACAGGAACACTGAAGCTTTCTTT. Protein product: CASSSDRNTEAFF. The variable domain in full, completed from reference TRBV18 and TRBJ1-1, reads NAGVMQNPRHLVRRRGQEARLRCSPMKGHSHVYWYRQLPEEGLKFMVYLQKENIIDESGMPKERFSAEFPKEGPSILRIQQVVRGDSAAYFCASSSDRNTEAFFGQGTRLTVV.

This sequence joins TRBV4-1 and TRBJ2-7; 10 nucleotides line up with TRBD2. Germline trimming cut 0 bases from V and 7 bases from J; bases unmatched to any gene: 6. CDR1 and CDR2 from the germline V gene are MGHRA and YSYEKL. This CDR3 has 15 residues. CDR3 residues: CASSQEWLAGVEQYF. As DNA, the CDR3 is TGCGCCAGCAGCCAAGAGTGGCTAGCGGGAGTGGAGCAGTACTTC.

This chain uses TRBV28 with TRBJ2-7; D not resolved. The V end lost 2 bases, the J end lost 0 bases, and 8 bases lay between the germline ends. The CDR3 totals 14 residues. Per the germline V gene, CDR1 is MDHEN and CDR2 is SYDVKM. The CDR3 loop is CASSLKSFSYEQYF. The CDR3 nucleotides are TGTGCCAGCAGTTTAAAGAGCTTCTCCTACGAGCAGTACTTC.

V and J are TRBV9 and TRBJ2-5, with 11 nucleotides matching TRBD2. V shed 4 bases and J 5 bases; nucleotides not matched to a gene: 7. Germline V gene sequence: CDR1 SGDLS, CDR2 YYNGEE. The CDR3 is made up of 15 amino acids. CDR3 sequence: CASSLIAGGSETQYF. The CDR3 DNA sequence: TGTGCCAGCAGCCTTATAGCGGGGGGGTCGGAGACCCAGTACTTC.

The chain is built from TRBV7-6 and TRBJ2-1, with 7 bases lining up with TRBD2. J was trimmed by 5 bases and V by 8 bases; bases with no gene match: 12. Looked up from germline, CDR1 is SGHVS and CDR2 is FNYEAQ. The CDR3 is made up of 15 amino acids. CDR3 sequence reads: CASRNRRGNDNEQFF. The CDR3 bases are TGTGCCAGCCGAAATCGGCGGGGGAATGACAATGAGCAGTTCTTC. The complete variable domain, with remaining parts taken from reference TRBV7-6 and TRBJ2-1, reads GAGVSQSPRYKVTKRGQDVALRCDPISGHVSLYWYRQALGQGPEFLTYFNYEAQQDKSGLPNDRFSAERPEGSISTLTIQRTEQRDSAMYRCASRNRRGNDNEQFFGPGTRLTVL.

This chain's CDR3 is CASSGLAGASYNEQFF. DNA for the CDR3: TGCGCCAGCAGCGGACTAGCGGGAGCGTCCTACAATGAGCAGTTCTTC. This chain connects TRBV5-1 to TRBJ2-1; 13 bases are a match to TRBD2. CDR1 and CDR2 from the germline V gene are SGHRS and YFSETQ. There are 16 residues in the CDR3. Germline trimming cut 4 bases from V and 1 base from J; bases unmatched to any gene: 2.

This clone was seen a single time. This chain links TRBV9 with TRBJ2-1; 11 nucleotides align to TRBD2. Germline values: CDR1 SGDLS, CDR2 YYNGEE. Trimming at V came to 4 bases and at J to 9 bases, leaving 12 bases not matched to a gene. This CDR3 has 16 amino acids. In DNA, the CDR3 is TGTGCCAGCAGCCCCCGTGGTAGCGGGAGGGTGGGTGAGCAGTTCTTC. This sequence encodes CASSPRGSGRVGEQFF.

The CDR3 loop reads CASSRPEVSIQETQYF. The CDR3 nucleotides read TGCGCCAGCAGCCGGCCGGAGGTGTCCATCCAAGAGACCCAGTACTTC. J is TRBJ2-5 and V is TRBV5-1, with D possibly TRBD2 on 5 matching bases. Trimming removed 4 bases from V and 1 base from J, with 17 bases in between. The CDR3 contains 16 residues. Germline CDR1 is SGHRS and CDR2 is YFSETQ.

This chain joins TRBV2 and TRBJ2-2, with D perhaps TRBD2 (6 bases). CDR3 length equals 17 residues. Trimming stripped 3 bases from V and 1 base from J, with 15 bases between. CDR1 SNHLY and CDR2 FYNNEI come from the germline V gene. CDR3 coding DNA: TGTGCCAGCAGTGAGGTTGTTACGGGACTGAACACCGGGGAGCTGTTTTTT. Protein: CASSEVVTGLNTGELFF.

The chain has TRBV9 and TRBJ2-1; 10 bases fit TRBD2. J was trimmed by 8 bases and V by 0 bases; bases with no gene match: 5. From germline, CDR1 is SGDLS and CDR2 YYNGEE. The CDR3 spans 15 residues. The CDR3: CASSVGTSGPDEQFF. The CDR3 coding sequence is TGTGCCAGCAGCGTAGGGACTAGCGGTCCCGATGAGCAGTTCTTC.

The V and J genes are TRBV5-4 and TRBJ1-1, with a possible D match to TRBD1 (5 bases). Trimming pared 3 bases from V and 3 bases from J, leaving 9 bases between. CDR3 length: 13 residues. Germline CDR1 is SGHNT and CDR2 is YYREEE (reference sequence). The DNA for the CDR3 is TGTGCCAGCAGCTCACCGGGGGACACTGAAGCTTTCTTT. Its protein product is CASSSPGDTEAFF.